These 7 T cell receptor beta chains share one sample of origin, sequenced in a study of blood T cell repertoires in COVID-19. Data came from immunoSEQ multiplex PCR; TCRdb stores just in-frame clones and leaves some out. The sample has over 120,000 clones; 80% are singletons. The sequenced material came from peripheral blood. The receptors were gathered from a man in his 70s who had recovered from COVID-19.

The rearrangement uses TRBV7-3 and TRBJ2-3; 12 positions match TRBD2. The CDR3 totals 18 residues. Germline CDR1 is SGHTA and CDR2 is FQGTGA. The trim removed 1 base at V and 5 bases at J, leaving 10 bases unmatched. The CDR3 DNA follows: TGTGCCAGCAGCTTAATTGCTCTAGCGGGAGGGCCGGGAGATACGCAGTATTTT. It is translated as CASSLIALAGGPGDTQYF.

The rearrangement links TRBV4-3 to TRBJ2-1; D remains unclear. Trimming left V 2 bases short and J 0 bases short, with 11 bases between. The CDR3 is 16 amino acids. Per the germline V gene, CDR1 is LGHNA and CDR2 is YSLEER. The CDR3 sequence: CASSQRELSSYNEQFF. The DNA for the CDR3 is TGCGCCAGCAGCCAACGTGAACTGAGCTCCTACAATGAGCAGTTCTTC.

The chain has TRBV10-2 and TRBJ1-6, with 8 bases lining up with TRBD1. The germline gives CDR1 WSHSY, CDR2 SAAADI. The CDR3 extends over 14 amino acids. Trimming at V came to 8 bases and at J to 10 bases, leaving 10 bases not matched to a gene. The CDR3, as DNA: TGCGCCAGCTCGGACAGGGTCGAGACCTCACCCCTCCACTTT. This sequence encodes CASSDRVETSPLHF.

V and J are TRBV27 and TRBJ1-5; D call uncertain. CDR3 size: 14 residues. Trimming removed 3 bases from V and 4 bases from J, with 10 bases in between. Germline V CDR1 and CDR2: MNHEY, SMNVEV (reference sequence). CDR3 sequence reads: CASSLAGANQPQHF. In nucleotides, the CDR3 is TGTGCCAGCAGTTTGGCAGGTGCGAATCAGCCCCAGCATTTT.

A single count supports this clone. The V and J genes are TRBV3-1 (or the pseudogene TRBV3-2) and TRBJ2-2; D is perhaps TRBD2 (5 bases). This CDR3 spans 13 amino acids. Trimming shortened V by 4 bases and J by 6 bases, and 9 bases separated the two germline ends. Per the germline V gene, CDR1 is LGHDT and CDR2 is YNNKEL (reference sequence). The CDR3 here is CASSRLLAGELFF. CDR3 in DNA: TGTGCCAGCAGCCGCCTACTAGCCGGGGAGCTGTTTTTT.

The gene calls are TRBV6-5 and TRBJ2-2; 7 bases agree with TRBD1. Germline CDR1 reads MNHEY; CDR2 reads SVGAGI. CDR3 length: 14 amino acids. V was pared by 6 bases and J by 7 bases, with 8 bases of the junction left unmatched. CDR3 sequence (DNA): TGTGCCAGCAGGCGACAGGGTGGAGTCGGGGAGCTGTTTTTT. Protein sequence: CASRRQGGVGELFF.

This sequence joins TRBV5-6 and TRBJ1-2; D perhaps matches TRBD1 (5 bases). CDR1 SGHDT and CDR2 YYEEEE come from the germline V gene. Trimming cost V 3 bases and J 5 bases, with 11 bases left between them. CDR3 length: 13 amino acids. CDR3 nucleotide sequence: TGTGCCAGCAGCTCGGGGGTAGAGTATGGCTACACCTTC. Translation gives CASSSGVEYGYTF.